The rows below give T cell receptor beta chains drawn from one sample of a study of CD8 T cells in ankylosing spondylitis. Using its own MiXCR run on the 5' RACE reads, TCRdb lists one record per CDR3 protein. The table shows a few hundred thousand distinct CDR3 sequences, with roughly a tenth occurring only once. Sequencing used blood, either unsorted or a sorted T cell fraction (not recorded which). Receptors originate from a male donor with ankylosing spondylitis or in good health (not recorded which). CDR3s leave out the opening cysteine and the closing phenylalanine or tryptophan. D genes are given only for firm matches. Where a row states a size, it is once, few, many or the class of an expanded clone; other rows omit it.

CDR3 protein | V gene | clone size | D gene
SASVSGLQETQY | TRBV20-1 | many | TRBD2
AISESMGPGVNEQY | TRBV10-3 | few | .
ASSRTGTAYNEQF | TRBV11-3 | . | TRBD1
SVPIAANTGELF | TRBV20-1 | many | .
ASSPGTGPEAF | TRBV18 | . | TRBD1
AISIRGSEKLF | TRBV13 | many | .
ASSLLVGVGELF | TRBV28 | many | .
SARLGVDYGYT | TRBV20-1 | many | .
SVATGSYEQY | TRBV29-1 | . | .
ASSEAPTPGTLTRETQY | TRBV25-1 | many | .
ASSPVIRELF | TRBV12-3/TRBV12-4 | many | .
ASSLRETQY | TRBV5-1 | many | .
ASSLRQGDTDTQY | TRBV5-1 | many | TRBD1
ASSLGRPGNEQF | TRBV27 | many | .
ASSLVGQGHEKLF | TRBV7-2 | . | TRBD1
SVVRTGLTDTQY | TRBV29-1 | few | TRBD1
ASSWALTEAF | TRBV5-1 | . | .
SANPGQGYT | TRBV20-1 | many | TRBD1
SARSWDEEQY | TRBV20-1 | many | .
ASSRSGSYNSPLH | TRBV5-1 | many | .
ASSQSSRSYQPQH | TRBV4-1 | many | .
ASSFWANRRDTQY | TRBV5-5 | . | .
ASSLGQWGYT | TRBV12-3/TRBV12-4 | . | .
ASSLGSGTYNEQF | TRBV5-1 | many | TRBD2
AISEWTRDSHWYGYT | TRBV10-3 | . | TRBD1
SVDLGNYGYT | TRBV29-1 | many | .